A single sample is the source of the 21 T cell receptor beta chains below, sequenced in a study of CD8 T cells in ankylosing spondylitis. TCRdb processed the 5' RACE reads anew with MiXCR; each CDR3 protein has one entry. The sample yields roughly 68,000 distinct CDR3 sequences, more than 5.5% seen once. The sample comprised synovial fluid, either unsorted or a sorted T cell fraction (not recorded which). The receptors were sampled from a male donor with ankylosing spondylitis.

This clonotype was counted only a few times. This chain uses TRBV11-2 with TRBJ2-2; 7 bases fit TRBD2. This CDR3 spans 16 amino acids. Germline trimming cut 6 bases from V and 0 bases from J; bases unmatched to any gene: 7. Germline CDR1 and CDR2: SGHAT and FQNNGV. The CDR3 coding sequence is TGTGCCAGCAGACTTACCGGGACTACGAACACCGGGGAGCTGTTTTTT. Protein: CASRLTGTTNTGELFF.

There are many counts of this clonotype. For the CDR3, the DNA is TGTGCCAGCAGCTTAACGGGAGCGGGAGGCTACGAGCAGTACTTC. It specifies CASSLTGAGGYEQYF. This chain links TRBV7-3 with TRBJ2-7; 9 nucleotides line up with TRBD2. Trimming cost V 0 bases and J 3 bases; bases outside gene matches: 3. This CDR3 has 15 residues. The germline V gene has CDR1 SGHTA and CDR2 FQGTGA. Full variable domain (outside the CDR3, taken from reference TRBV7-3 and TRBJ2-7): GAGVSQTPSNKVTEKGKYVELRCDPISGHTALYWYRQSLGQGPEFLIYFQGTGAADDSGLPNDRFFAVRPEGSVSTLKIQRTERGDSAVYLCASSLTGAGGYEQYFGPGTRLTVT.

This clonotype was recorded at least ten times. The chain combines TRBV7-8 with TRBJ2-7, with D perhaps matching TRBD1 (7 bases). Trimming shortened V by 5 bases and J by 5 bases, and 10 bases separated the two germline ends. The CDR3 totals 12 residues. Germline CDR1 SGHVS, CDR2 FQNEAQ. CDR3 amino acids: CASSQGGHEQYF. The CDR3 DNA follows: TGTGCCAGCAGCCAGGGGGGCCACGAGCAGTACTTC.

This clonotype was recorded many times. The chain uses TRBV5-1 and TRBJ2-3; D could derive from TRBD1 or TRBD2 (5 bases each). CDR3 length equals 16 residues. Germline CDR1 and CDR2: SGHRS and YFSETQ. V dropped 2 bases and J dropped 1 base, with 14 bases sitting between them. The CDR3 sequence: CASSFPRGSGTDTQYF. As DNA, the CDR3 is TGCGCCAGCAGCTTTCCTCGGGGCTCGGGCACAGATACGCAGTATTTT.

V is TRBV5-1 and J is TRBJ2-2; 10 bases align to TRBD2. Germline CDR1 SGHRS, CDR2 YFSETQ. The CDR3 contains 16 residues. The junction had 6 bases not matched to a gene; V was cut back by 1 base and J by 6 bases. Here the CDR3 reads CASSLIAGGHAGELFF. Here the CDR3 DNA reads TGCGCCAGCAGCTTGATAGCGGGAGGACACGCCGGGGAGCTGTTTTTT.

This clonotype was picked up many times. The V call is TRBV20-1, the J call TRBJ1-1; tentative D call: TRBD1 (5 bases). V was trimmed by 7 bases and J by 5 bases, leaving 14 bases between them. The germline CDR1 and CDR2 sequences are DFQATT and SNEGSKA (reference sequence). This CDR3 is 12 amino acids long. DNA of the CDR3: TGCAGTGAGACAGACGGCCGAACTGAAGCTTTCTTT. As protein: CSETDGRTEAFF.

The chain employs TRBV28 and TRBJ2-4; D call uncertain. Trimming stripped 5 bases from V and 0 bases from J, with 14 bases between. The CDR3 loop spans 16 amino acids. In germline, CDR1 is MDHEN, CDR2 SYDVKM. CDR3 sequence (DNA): TGTGCCAGCAGTGGCCCGAACCCAGTAGCCAAAAACATTCAGTACTTC. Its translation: CASSGPNPVAKNIQYF. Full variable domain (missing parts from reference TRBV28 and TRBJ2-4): DVKVTQSSRYLVKRTGEKVFLECVQDMDHENMFWYRQDPGLGLRLIYFSYDVKMKEKGDIPEGYSVSREKKERFSLILESASTNQTSMYLCASSGPNPVAKNIQYFGAGTRLSVL.

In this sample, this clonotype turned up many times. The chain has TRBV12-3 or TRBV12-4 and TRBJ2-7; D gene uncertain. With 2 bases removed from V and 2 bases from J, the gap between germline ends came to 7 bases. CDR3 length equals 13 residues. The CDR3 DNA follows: TGTGCCAGCAGTTTAAGGAGAACCTACGAGCAGTACTTC. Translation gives CASSLRRTYEQYF.

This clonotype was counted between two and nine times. This chain's CDR3 is CASSLSGAGTGELFF. In DNA, the CDR3 is TGTGCCAGCAGTTTATCAGGGGCCGGCACCGGGGAGCTGTTTTTT. This chain joins TRBV28 and TRBJ2-2; perhaps TRBD1 as D (6 bases). V gave up 1 base and J gave up 4 bases, with 10 bases separating them. The germline V gene has CDR1 MDHEN and CDR2 SYDVKM. The CDR3 totals 15 residues. Full variable domain (rest looked up from reference TRBV28 and TRBJ2-2): DVKVTQSSRYLVKRTGEKVFLECVQDMDHENMFWYRQDPGLGLRLIYFSYDVKMKEKGDIPEGYSVSREKKERFSLILESASTNQTSMYLCASSLSGAGTGELFFGEGSRLTVL.

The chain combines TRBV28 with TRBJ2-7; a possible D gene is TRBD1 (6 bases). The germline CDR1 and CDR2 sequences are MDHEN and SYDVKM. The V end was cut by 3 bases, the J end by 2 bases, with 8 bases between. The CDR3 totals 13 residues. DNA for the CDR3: TGTGCCAGCAGTTTGCAGGGGCCCTACGAGCAGTACTTC. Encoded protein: CASSLQGPYEQYF.

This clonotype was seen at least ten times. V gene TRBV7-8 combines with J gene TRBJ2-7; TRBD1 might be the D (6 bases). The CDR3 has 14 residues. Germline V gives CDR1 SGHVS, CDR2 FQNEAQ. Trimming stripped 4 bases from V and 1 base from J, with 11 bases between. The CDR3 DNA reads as TGTGCCAGCAGCTACCCTACAGGGTCCTACGAGCAGTACTTC. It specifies CASSYPTGSYEQYF.

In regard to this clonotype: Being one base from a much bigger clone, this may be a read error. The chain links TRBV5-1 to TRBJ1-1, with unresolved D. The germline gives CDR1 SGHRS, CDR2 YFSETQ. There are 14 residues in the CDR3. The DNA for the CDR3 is TGCGGAGTCCGGCGGGGAACCGCCGACACTGAAACTTTCTTT. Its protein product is CGVRRGTADTETFF.

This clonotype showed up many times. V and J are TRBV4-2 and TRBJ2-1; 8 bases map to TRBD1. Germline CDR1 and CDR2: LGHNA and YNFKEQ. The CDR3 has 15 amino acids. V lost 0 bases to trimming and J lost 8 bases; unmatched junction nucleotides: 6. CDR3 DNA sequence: TGTGCCAGCAGCCAAGATCGAATCAGGGGGCATGAGCAGTTCTTC. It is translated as CASSQDRIRGHEQFF.

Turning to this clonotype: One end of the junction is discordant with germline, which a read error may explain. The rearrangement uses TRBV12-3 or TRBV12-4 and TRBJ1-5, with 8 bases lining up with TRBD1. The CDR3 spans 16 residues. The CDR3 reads CASSLDRGEGKQPQHF. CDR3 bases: TGTGCCAGCAGTTTAGACAGGGGGGAGGGCAAACAGCCCCAGCATTTT.

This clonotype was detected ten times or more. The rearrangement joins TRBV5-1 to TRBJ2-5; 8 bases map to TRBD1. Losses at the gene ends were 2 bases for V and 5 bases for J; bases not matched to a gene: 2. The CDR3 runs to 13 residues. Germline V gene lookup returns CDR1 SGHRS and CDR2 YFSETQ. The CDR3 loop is CASSLTGGETQYF. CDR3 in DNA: TGCGCCAGCAGCTTAACAGGGGGTGAGACCCAGTACTTC.

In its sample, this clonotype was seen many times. The CDR3 DNA follows: TGTGCCAGCAGAGATCCGGGACAGGGGATCAATCAGCCCCAGCATTTT. It translates to CASRDPGQGINQPQHF. This sequence joins TRBV6-2 or TRBV6-3 and TRBJ1-5; 10 nucleotides match TRBD1. This CDR3 has 16 residues. CDR1 and CDR2 from the germline V gene are MNHEY and SVGEGT. Trimming took 6 bases from V and 3 from J; bases not matched to a gene: 8.

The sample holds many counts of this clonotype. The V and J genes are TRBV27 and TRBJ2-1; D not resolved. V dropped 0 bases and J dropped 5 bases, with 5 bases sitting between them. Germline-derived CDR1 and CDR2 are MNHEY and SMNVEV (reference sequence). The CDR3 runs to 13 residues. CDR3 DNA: TGTGCCAGCAGTTTATCCTCGAACAATGAGCAGTTCTTC. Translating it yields CASSLSSNNEQFF.

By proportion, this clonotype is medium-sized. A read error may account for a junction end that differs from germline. This CDR3 is CSVGRDTNAYEQYF. CDR3 bases: TGCAGCGTTGGCCGGGATACGAACGCCTATGAGCAGTACTTC. J is TRBJ2-7 and V is TRBV29-1; D is possibly TRBD2 (5 bases). The CDR3 covers 14 residues. Germline values: CDR1 SQVTM, CDR2 ANQGSEA.

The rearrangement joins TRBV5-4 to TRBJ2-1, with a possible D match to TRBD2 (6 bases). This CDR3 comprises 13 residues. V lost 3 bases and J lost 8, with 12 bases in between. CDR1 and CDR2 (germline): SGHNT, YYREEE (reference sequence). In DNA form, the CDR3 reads TGTGCCAGCAGCTCTAGCTCGGGGGATGAGCAGTTCTTC. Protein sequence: CASSSSSGDEQFF.

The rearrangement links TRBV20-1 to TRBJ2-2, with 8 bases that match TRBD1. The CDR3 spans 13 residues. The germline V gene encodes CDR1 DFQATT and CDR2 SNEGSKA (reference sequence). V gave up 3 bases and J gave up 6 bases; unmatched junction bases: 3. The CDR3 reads CSARDRAAGELFF. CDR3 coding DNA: TGCAGTGCTAGGGACAGGGCCGCCGGGGAGCTGTTTTTT.

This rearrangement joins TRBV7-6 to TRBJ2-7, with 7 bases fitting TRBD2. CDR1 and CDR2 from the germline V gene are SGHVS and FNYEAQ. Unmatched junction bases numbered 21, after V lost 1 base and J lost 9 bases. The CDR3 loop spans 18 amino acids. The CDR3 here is CASSLEASGLPTTVGQYF. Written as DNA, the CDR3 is TGTGCCAGCAGCTTAGAGGCCTCGGGACTACCCACTACGGTAGGGCAGTACTTC. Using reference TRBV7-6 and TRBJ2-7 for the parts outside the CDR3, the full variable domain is GAGVSQSPRYKVTKRGQDVALRCDPISGHVSLYWYRQALGQGPEFLTYFNYEAQQDKSGLPNDRFSAERPEGSISTLTIQRTEQRDSAMYRCASSLEASGLPTTVGQYFGPGTRLTVT.